This T cell receptor beta chain is from a study of blood T cell repertoires in COVID-19. Produced via immunoSEQ multiplex PCR; TCRdb's table is partial and in-frame only. The sample has just over 300,000 clones; approximately 89% are singletons. The CDR3 sequence is 12 residues long. V lost 5 bases and J 4 bases, leaving 6 bases between the germline ends. CDR1 is SGHTA and CDR2 is FQGNSA in the germline V gene. The V gene is TRBV7-2, the J gene TRBJ2-1, with a weak D call TRBD1 (5 bases). The sequence was collected from a woman in her thirties with COVID-19, enrolled during active disease. The sequenced material came from peripheral blood. This CDR3 is CASSRQYNEQFF. The CDR3 DNA sequence: TGTGCCAGCAGCCGACAGTACAATGAGCAGTTCTTC.